These 18 T cell receptor beta chains originate from one sample sequenced in a study of CD8+CD57+ T cells in acquired aplastic anemia. Genomic DNA served as template for TCR beta VDJ and CDR3 profiling. MiXCR was run by TCRdb on the reads, yielding one entry per CDR3 protein. The repertoire has 110,000 or so distinct CDR3 sequences, less than 65% of them found once; the top ten carry roughly a third. The sequenced material came from sorted CD4+, CD8+, or CD8+CD57+ T cells (not recorded which) from PBMCs. The receptors derive from a human donor in good health, serving as a control.

This clonotype occurred a few times. This chain connects TRBV2 to TRBJ2-7, with D unresolved. V dropped 7 bases and J dropped 4 bases, with 11 bases sitting between them. Looked up from germline, CDR1 is SNHLY and CDR2 is FYNNEI. This CDR3 spans 12 amino acids. The CDR3 is CASTATKYEQYF. CDR3 DNA: TGTGCCAGCACAGCGACAAAATACGAGCAGTACTTC.

V is TRBV2 and J is TRBJ2-7; 8 positions match TRBD1. Germline V gives CDR1 SNHLY, CDR2 FYNNEI. This CDR3 has 14 residues. Trimming at V came to 6 bases and at J to 0 bases, leaving 4 bases not matched to a gene. The CDR3 sequence is CASRRDRNSYEQYF. CDR3 DNA sequence: TGTGCCAGCAGACGGGACAGGAACTCCTACGAGCAGTACTTC.

The rearrangement joins TRBV7-9 to TRBJ1-6; tentative D call: TRBD1 (6 bases). CDR3 length equals 15 residues. Germline CDR1 reads SEHNR; CDR2 reads FQNEAQ (reference sequence). Trimming removed 2 bases from V and 10 bases from J, with 15 bases in between. CDR3 bases: TGTGCCAGCAGCTTAACGGGTACAGGGAAATCACCCCTCCACTTT. Translating it yields CASSLTGTGKSPLHF.

This chain connects TRBV20-1 to TRBJ1-2; 7 positions match TRBD1. Trimming took 7 bases from V and 6 from J; bases not matched to a gene: 17. The CDR3 is 15 residues long. Germline V gene sequence: CDR1 DFQATT, CDR2 SNEGSKA (reference sequence). CDR3 sequence (DNA): TGCAGTGGCTTCACGCCGGACAGGCTAGTCGATGGCTACACCTTC. Translation: CSGFTPDRLVDGYTF.

The gene calls are TRBV24-1 and TRBJ2-3, with TRBD2 matching over 12 bases. V trimming: 3 bases; J trimming: 2 bases; junction bases outside the gene matches: 2. CDR3 size: 16 residues. Germline V gene data show CDR1 as KGHDR and CDR2 as SFDVKD. This chain's CDR3 is CATSDRTSGTTDTQYF. The CDR3 DNA reads as TGTGCCACCAGTGATCGGACTAGCGGGACCACAGATACGCAGTATTTT.

The V call is TRBV2, the J call TRBJ2-7; TRBD1 aligns across 9 bases. After removal of 3 bases from V and 4 bases from J, the junction contained 7 bases not matched to a gene. Germline assignment: CDR1 SNHLY and CDR2 FYNNEI. The CDR3 runs 15 residues. The CDR3 nucleotides read TGTGCCAGCAGTGACCAGGACAGGGGTGGGTACGAGCAGTACTTC. This gives the protein CASSDQDRGGYEQYF.

This rearrangement joins TRBV20-1 to TRBJ1-6; 7 bases are shared with TRBD1. Germline lookup yields CDR1 DFQATT and CDR2 SNEGSKA (reference sequence). CDR3 length equals 13 residues. J lost 14 bases, V lost 1 base, and 8 bases had no gene match. The CDR3 sequence: CSARVSGGSALHF. CDR3 nucleotides: TGCAGTGCTAGAGTGTCAGGGGGTTCGGCCCTCCACTTT.

This clonotype was seen many times. The CDR3 DNA sequence: TGCGCCAGCAGCCAAGTCTCGGGACAGGGGGAAGGAAATGAGCAGTTCTTC. Translating gives CASSQVSGQGEGNEQFF. This chain joins TRBV4-3 and TRBJ2-1; 11 nucleotides agree with TRBD1. The V gene's germline CDR1 is LGHNA and CDR2 YSLEER. V lost 1 base, J lost 7 bases, and 9 bases stayed unmatched. The CDR3 is made up of 17 amino acids.

For this clonotype: Being one base from a much bigger clone, this may be a read error. This chain joins TRBV4-1 and TRBJ1-5, with D unresolved. Germline CDR1 is MGHRA and CDR2 is YSYEKL. This CDR3 contains 15 residues. The CDR3 DNA follows: TGTGCCAACAGCCAAGTGTATTCGGGAAATCAGCCCCAGCATTTT. Its protein product is CANSQVYSGNQPQHF.

This clonotype has at least ten counts. This chain uses TRBV20-1 with TRBJ1-2, with D hard to call. Looked up from germline, CDR1 is DFQATT and CDR2 is SNEGSKA (reference sequence). This CDR3 comprises 15 residues. The V and J ends lost 0 bases and 4 bases respectively, with 15 bases between them. The CDR3 region has the DNA TGCAGTGCTAGAGATTTTTTGGACGGCAGCTATGGCTACACCTTC. Encoded protein: CSARDFLDGSYGYTF.

A word on this clonotype: Since a much larger clone is just one base distant, this may be a read error. The chain employs TRBV11-1 and TRBJ2-3; tentatively, D is TRBD1 or TRBD2 (5 bases each). Germline-derived CDR1 and CDR2 are SGHAT and FQDESV (reference sequence). The CDR3 length is 15 residues. The CDR3, as DNA: TGTGCCAGCCGCTTAGACCTGGGGGACCCAGATACGCAGTATTTT. Amino acids: CASRLDLGDPDTQYF.

The chain couples TRBV6-1 to TRBJ1-6; TRBD1 matches 8 bases. Germline CDR1 and CDR2: MNHNS and SASEGT. The CDR3 contains 14 residues. Trimming took 6 bases from V and 9 from J; bases not matched to a gene: 7. The CDR3 coding sequence is TGTGCCAGCAGACGCGGACAGGGTGGTTCACCCCTCCACTTT. Its protein product is CASRRGQGGSPLHF.

CDR3 sequence (DNA): TGTGCCAGCCGGACCGCTCAAGAGACCCAGTACTTC. It translates to CASRTAQETQYF. J is TRBJ2-5 and V is TRBV12-3 or TRBV12-4; no firm D call. The germline V and J ends were trimmed by 8 bases and 2 bases, with 9 bases remaining between them. This CDR3 contains 12 residues.

The V and J genes are TRBV9 and TRBJ2-5, with D maybe TRBD1 (6 bases). CDR1 and CDR2 (germline): SGDLS, YYNGEE. Trimming left V 0 bases short and J 5 bases short, with 8 bases between. This CDR3 contains 13 residues. The CDR3 DNA reads TGTGCCAGCAGCGTAGACCAGGGGGAGACCCAGTACTTC. Its protein product is CASSVDQGETQYF.

This clonotype appeared many times. This chain links TRBV11-2 with TRBJ1-6; TRBD1 matches at 7 bases. There are 18 residues in the CDR3. CDR1 and CDR2 (germline): SGHAT, FQNNGV. Trimming took 5 bases from V and 3 from J; bases not matched to a gene: 13. The CDR3 DNA sequence: TGTGCCAGCAGCCTCAACAGGGGCGCAGGGTACTATAATTCACCCCTCCACTTT. The encoded protein is CASSLNRGAGYYNSPLHF.

The rearrangement uses TRBV10-3 and TRBJ1-2; tentative D call: TRBD1 (5 bases). The CDR3 loop spans 12 amino acids. Looked up from germline, CDR1 is ENHRY and CDR2 is SYGVKD. The V end lost 6 bases, the J end lost 7 bases, and 12 bases lay between the germline ends. The CDR3 here is CAISGTRGGYTF. In DNA, the CDR3 is TGTGCCATCAGCGGGACCCGGGGTGGCTACACCTTC.

This rearrangement joins TRBV11-2 to TRBJ2-5; TRBD2 matches at 10 bases. This CDR3 spans 17 amino acids. V shed 6 bases, J shed 5 bases, and the junction held 15 bases outside the gene matches. Germline V lookup: CDR1 SGHAT, CDR2 FQNNGV. In nucleotides, the CDR3 is TGTGCCAGCAGTCCCTGGGGTAGCGGGGGGAGTGGGGAGACCCAGTACTTC. This gives the protein CASSPWGSGGSGETQYF. Full variable domain (missing parts from reference TRBV11-2 and TRBJ2-5): EAGVAQSPRYKIIEKRQSVAFWCNPISGHATLYWYQQILGQGPKLLIQFQNNGVVDDSQLPKDRFSAERLKGVDSTLKIQPAKLEDSAVYLCASSPWGSGGSGETQYFGPGTRLLVL.

V usage is TRBV9 and J usage is TRBJ1-2, with D hard to call. The CDR3 totals 10 residues. Trimming took off 3 bases at V and 8 bases at J, with 5 bases between the two ends. The germline V gene has CDR1 SGDLS and CDR2 YYNGEE. Here the CDR3 DNA reads TGTGCCAGCAGCGGTGGCGGCTACACCTTC. This codes for CASSGGGYTF.